This T cell receptor (beta chain) emerged from a study of T cells in Graves' hyperthyroidism and ophthalmopathy. Study-level results: Ophthalmopathy and stable hyperthyroidism were told apart by a 13 V-J model.

Germline lookup yields CDR1 MDHEN and CDR2 SYDVKM. Trimming removed 2 bases from V and 4 bases from J; junction bases left unmatched: 3. The CDR3 is made up of 16 amino acids. This clonotype occurred many times. The antigen is undetermined. Amplified TCR beta CDR3 regions came from RNA transcripts. With the HTBI primer set, the TCR CDR3 went through a first round of RT-PCR. Each CDR3 protein is one row after TCRdb ran MiXCR on the multiplex PCR reads. The sample has 350,000 to 450,000 distinct CDR3 sequences, around 13% seen once. Those with hyperthyroidism were 18 to 65 years old, newly diagnosed, and ill for under 2 months. Uncontrolled infection, other autoimmune disease, pregnancy and lactation each barred patients from inclusion. Diagnosis rested on symptoms, serum thyroxine and TRAb, thyroid ultrasound, and orbital computed tomography.

This clonotype was obtained from a woman aged 55-75 years with Graves' hyperthyroidism. The sequenced material came from blood. The chain uses TRBV28 and TRBJ2-7; 15 nucleotides agree with TRBD2. The CDR3, as DNA: TGTGCCAGCAGTTTAGACGGACTAGCGGGAGGGTACGAGCAGTACTTC. This sequence encodes CASSLDGLAGGYEQYF.